This TCR beta chain is drawn from a study of shared clonotypes between healthy human individuals. The study's findings and limits: Blood alone was sampled, and tissue repertoires likely differ. The generation probabilities recorded for non-shared clonotypes fell below those of clonotypes shared by all four donors.

Naivety among CD8 cells was defined by CD45RO negativity and positive CCR7 selection, thereby excluding terminally differentiated effector memory CD45RA+ cells. Those who donated, Caucasian adults without exception, all lived in Nashville, Tennessee. Assay execution took place at the deep level. The method was immunoSEQ multiplex PCR; TCRdb's version includes in-frame clones alone and lacks a portion of them. The sample has about 590,000 clones, roughly 95% seen once; the top ten hold 0.085% to 0.11%. Concerning this clone itself: Antigen: not known.

Germline-derived CDR1 and CDR2 are SGHAT and FQNNGV. The CDR3 contains 15 residues. V was trimmed by 1 base and J by 2 bases, leaving 12 bases between them. The receptor's source is a woman under 40 in good health. Sequencing input: naive CD8+ T cells sorted from blood. The gene calls are TRBV11-2 and TRBJ2-7; TRBD1 or TRBD2 may be the D gene (5 bases each). CDR3 amino acids: CASSLVGVSTYEQYF. CDR3 DNA sequence: TGTGCCAGCAGCTTAGTGGGGGTCAGCACCTACGAGCAGTACTTC. Using reference TRBV11-2 and TRBJ2-7 for the parts outside the CDR3, the full variable domain is EAGVAQSPRYKIIEKRQSVAFWCNPISGHATLYWYQQILGQGPKLLIQFQNNGVVDDSQLPKDRFSAERLKGVDSTLKIQPAKLEDSAVYLCASSLVGVSTYEQYFGPGTRLTVT.